This T cell receptor beta chain is from a study of T cells in Graves' hyperthyroidism and ophthalmopathy. Trimming removed 4 bases at V and 3 bases at J, with 10 bases between. Germline V CDR1 and CDR2: DFQATT, SNEGSKA (reference sequence). The CDR3 contains 12 residues. RNA transcripts served as the template for amplifying TCR beta CDR3 regions. RT-PCR in the first round (using the HTBI primer set) targeted the TCR CDR3. TCRdb independently ran MiXCR on the multiplex PCR reads; one entry per CDR3 protein. The data contain 500,000 to 750,000 distinct CDR3 sequences, roughly 50% of them singletons. The sequence derives from a woman younger than 35 with Graves' hyperthyroidism. Sequencing was done on a sample of peripheral blood or thyroid tissue (not recorded which). The chain has TRBV20-1 and TRBJ2-7, with D unresolved. CDR3 in DNA: TGCAGTGCTATGGACCCAGGCTACGAGCAGTACTTC. Protein sequence: CSAMDPGYEQYF.